This TCR beta chain was recovered during a study of blood T cell repertoires in COVID-19. Turning to the study itself: Researchers got acute and convalescent COVID-19 samples from the United States, Italy and Spain. Nucleic acid was either cDNA or gDNA, and it came from T cells, B-cell-depleted T cells, or PBMCs.

Generated by immunoSEQ multiplex PCR, the TCRdb table keeps only in-frame clones and is missing some. The table includes roughly 41,000 clones, nearly 90% detected once. Trimming left V 4 bases short and J 8 bases short, with 18 bases between. The CDR3 is 15 amino acids. Germline V CDR1 and CDR2: SGHRS, YFSETQ. J is TRBJ1-4 and V is TRBV5-1, with D maybe TRBD1 (5 bases). The clonotype comes from a man aged 60 to 75 with active or convalescent COVID-19. The material sequenced was peripheral blood. Here the CDR3 reads CASSISPDSQEKLFF. CDR3 DNA sequence: TGCGCCAGCAGCATATCCCCAGACAGTCAGGAAAAACTGTTTTTT.